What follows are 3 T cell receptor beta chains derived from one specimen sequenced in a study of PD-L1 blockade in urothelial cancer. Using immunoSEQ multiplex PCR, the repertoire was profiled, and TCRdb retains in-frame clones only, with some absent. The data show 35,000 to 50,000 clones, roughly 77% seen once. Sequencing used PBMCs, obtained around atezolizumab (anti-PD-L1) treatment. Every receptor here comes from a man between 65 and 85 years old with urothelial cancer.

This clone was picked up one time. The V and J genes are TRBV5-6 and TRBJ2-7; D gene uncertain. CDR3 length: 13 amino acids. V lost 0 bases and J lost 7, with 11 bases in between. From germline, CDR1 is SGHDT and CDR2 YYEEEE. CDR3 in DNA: TGTGCCAGCAGCTTGGACACCCAGTGGGAGCAGTACTTC. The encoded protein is CASSLDTQWEQYF. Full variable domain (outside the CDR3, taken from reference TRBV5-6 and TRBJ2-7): DAGVTQSPTHLIKTRGQQVTLRCSPKSGHDTVSWYQQALGQGPQFIFQYYEEEERQRGNFPDRFSGHQFPNYSSELNVNALLLGDSALYLCASSLDTQWEQYFGPGTRLTVT.

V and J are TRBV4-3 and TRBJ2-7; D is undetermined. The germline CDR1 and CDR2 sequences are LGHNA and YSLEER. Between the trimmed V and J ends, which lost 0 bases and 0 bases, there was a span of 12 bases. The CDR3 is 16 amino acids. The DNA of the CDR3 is TGCGCCAGCAGCCAAGAAGCCTCCAGCGACTCCTACGAGCAGTACTTC. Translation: CASSQEASSDSYEQYF.

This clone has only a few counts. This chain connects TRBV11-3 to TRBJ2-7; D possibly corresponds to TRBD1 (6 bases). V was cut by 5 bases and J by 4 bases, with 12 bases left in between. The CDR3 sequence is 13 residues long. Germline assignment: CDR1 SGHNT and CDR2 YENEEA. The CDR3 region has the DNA TGTGCCAGCAGCCCAGGACAGACTTACGAGCAGTACTTC. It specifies CASSPGQTYEQYF. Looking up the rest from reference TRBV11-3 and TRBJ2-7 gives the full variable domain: EAGVVQSPRYKIIEKKQPVAFWCNPISGHNTLYWYLQNLGQGPELLIRYENEEAVDDSQLPKDRFSAERLKGVDSTLKIQPAELGDSAVYLCASSPGQTYEQYFGPGTRLTVT.